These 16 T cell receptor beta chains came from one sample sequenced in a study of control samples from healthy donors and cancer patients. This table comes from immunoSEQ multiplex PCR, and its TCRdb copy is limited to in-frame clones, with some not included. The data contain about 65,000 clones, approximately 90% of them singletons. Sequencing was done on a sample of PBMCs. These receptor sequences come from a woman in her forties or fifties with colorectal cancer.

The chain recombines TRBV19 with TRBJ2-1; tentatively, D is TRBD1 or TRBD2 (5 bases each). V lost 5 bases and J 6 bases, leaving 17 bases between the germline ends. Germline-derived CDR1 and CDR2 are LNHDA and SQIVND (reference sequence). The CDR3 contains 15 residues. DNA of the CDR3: TGTGCCAGTAGTGATCCGGGACGGATATCCAATGAGCAGTTCTTC. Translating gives CASSDPGRISNEQFF.

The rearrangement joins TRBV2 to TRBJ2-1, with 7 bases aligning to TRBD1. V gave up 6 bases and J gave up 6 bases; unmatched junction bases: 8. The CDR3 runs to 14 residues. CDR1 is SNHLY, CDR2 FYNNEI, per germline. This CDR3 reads CASSSQGVVNEQFF. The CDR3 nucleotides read TGTGCCAGCAGCAGTCAGGGGGTGGTCAATGAGCAGTTCTTC.

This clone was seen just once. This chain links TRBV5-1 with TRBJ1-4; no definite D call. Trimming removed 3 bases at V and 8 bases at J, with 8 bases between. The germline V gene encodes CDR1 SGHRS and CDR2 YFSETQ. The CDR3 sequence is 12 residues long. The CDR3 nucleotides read TGCGCCAGCAGCTGGAGTGGGGAAAAACTGTTTTTT. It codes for CASSWSGEKLFF.

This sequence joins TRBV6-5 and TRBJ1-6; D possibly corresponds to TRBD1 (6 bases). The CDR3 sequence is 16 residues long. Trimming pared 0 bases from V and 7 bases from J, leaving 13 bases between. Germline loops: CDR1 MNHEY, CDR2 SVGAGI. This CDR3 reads CASSYSTGAANSPLHF. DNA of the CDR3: TGTGCCAGCAGTTACTCGACGGGGGCCGCCAATTCACCCCTCCACTTT.

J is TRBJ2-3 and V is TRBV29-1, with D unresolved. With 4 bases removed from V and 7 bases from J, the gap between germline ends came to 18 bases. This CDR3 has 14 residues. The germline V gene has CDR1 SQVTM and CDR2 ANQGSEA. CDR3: CSVVVRVRLNTQYF. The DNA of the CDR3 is TGCAGCGTTGTAGTCCGGGTGAGGTTAAATACGCAGTATTTT.

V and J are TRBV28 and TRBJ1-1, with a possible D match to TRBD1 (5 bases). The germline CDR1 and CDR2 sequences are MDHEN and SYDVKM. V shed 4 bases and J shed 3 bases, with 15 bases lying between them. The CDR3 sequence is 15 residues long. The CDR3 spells CASSSPGAGHTEAFF. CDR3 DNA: TGTGCCAGCAGTTCGCCGGGAGCGGGACACACTGAAGCTTTCTTT.

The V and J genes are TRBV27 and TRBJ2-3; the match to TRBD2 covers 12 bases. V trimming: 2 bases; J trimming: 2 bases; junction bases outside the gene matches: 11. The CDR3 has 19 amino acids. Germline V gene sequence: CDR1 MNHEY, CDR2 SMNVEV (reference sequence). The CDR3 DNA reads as TGTGCCAGCAGTTTAGTTGGGCTAGCGGGGGGGCGGGCCACAGATACGCAGTATTTT. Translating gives CASSLVGLAGGRATDTQYF.

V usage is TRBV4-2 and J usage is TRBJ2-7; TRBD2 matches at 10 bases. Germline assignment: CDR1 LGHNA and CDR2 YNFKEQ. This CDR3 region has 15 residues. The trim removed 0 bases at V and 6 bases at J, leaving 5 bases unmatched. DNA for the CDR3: TGTGCCAGCAGCCAAGATCTCTTAGCGGGAGGCGAGCAGTACTTC. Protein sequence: CASSQDLLAGGEQYF.

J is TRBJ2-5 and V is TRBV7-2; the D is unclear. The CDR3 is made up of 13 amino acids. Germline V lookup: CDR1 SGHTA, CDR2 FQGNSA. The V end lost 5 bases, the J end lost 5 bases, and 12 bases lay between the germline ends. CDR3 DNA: TGTGCCAGCAGCCTCGGACCCTGGGAGACCCAGTACTTC. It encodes CASSLGPWETQYF.

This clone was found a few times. CDR3 sequence: CASSPWEDSPLHF. CDR3 bases: TGTGCCAGCTCCCCCTGGGAGGATTCACCCCTCCACTTT. V and J are TRBV27 and TRBJ1-6; D gene unclear. V lost 8 bases to trimming and J lost 8 bases, with 13 bases between them. Germline V CDR1 and CDR2: MNHEY, SMNVEV (reference sequence). This CDR3 has 13 amino acids.

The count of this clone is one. The CDR3 region has the DNA TGTGCCACCAGCAGATACGGACAGGGGGAGAATGAGCAGTTCTTC. It codes for CATSRYGQGENEQFF. The chain recombines TRBV15 with TRBJ2-1; 10 bases fit TRBD1. CDR1 is LNHNV and CDR2 is YYDKDF in the germline V gene (reference sequence). V shed 2 bases and J 7 bases; nucleotides not matched to a gene: 5. The CDR3 contains 15 residues.

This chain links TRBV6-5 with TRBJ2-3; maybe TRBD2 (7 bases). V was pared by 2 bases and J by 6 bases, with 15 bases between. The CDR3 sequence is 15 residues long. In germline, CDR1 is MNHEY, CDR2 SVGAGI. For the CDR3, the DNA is TGTGCCAGCAGTTACCGGGGGGCCAGAGAGGATACGCAGTATTTT. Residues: CASSYRGAREDTQYF.

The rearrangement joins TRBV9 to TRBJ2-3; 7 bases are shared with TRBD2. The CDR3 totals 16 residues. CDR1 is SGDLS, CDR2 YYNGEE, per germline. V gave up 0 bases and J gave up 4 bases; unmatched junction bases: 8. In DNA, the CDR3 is TGTGCCAGCAGCGTAGGGACGGGGGGTATGGCAGATACGCAGTATTTT. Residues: CASSVGTGGMADTQYF.

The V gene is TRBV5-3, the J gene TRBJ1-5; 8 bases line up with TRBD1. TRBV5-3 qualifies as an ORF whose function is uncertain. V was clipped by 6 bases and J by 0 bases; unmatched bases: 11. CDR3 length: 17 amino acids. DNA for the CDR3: TGTGCCAGAATCACAGCCTTACAGGGGGATAGCAATCAGCCCCAGCATTTT. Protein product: CARITALQGDSNQPQHF.

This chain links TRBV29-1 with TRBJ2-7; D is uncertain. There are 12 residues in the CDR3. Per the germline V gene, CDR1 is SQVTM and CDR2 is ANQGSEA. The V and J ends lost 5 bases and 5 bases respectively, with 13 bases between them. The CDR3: CSVQAAPDEQYF. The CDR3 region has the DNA TGCAGCGTTCAGGCAGCACCCGACGAGCAGTACTTC.

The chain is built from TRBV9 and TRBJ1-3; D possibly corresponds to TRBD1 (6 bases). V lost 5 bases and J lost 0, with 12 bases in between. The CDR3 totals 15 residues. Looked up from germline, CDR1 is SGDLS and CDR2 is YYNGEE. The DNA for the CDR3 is TGTGCCAGCAGAGGGGGACAAGACTCTGGAAACACCATATATTTT. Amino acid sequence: CASRGGQDSGNTIYF.